The TCR beta chain described here comes from a study of blood T cell repertoires in COVID-19. Across the whole study: Nucleic acid was either cDNA or gDNA, and it came from T cells, B-cell-depleted T cells, or PBMCs.

Allocation to cohorts depended on clinical history reported by the participants. The length of the CDR3 is 17 residues. Germline V CDR1 and CDR2: DFQATT, SNEGSKA (reference sequence). Trimming pared 3 bases from V and 3 bases from J, leaving 23 bases between. Method: immunoSEQ multiplex PCR; TCRdb's copy keeps in-frame clones and lacks some. Of some 320,000 clones in the sample, just under 90% were seen once. Material: PBMCs or T cells enriched from blood (not recorded which). This clonotype originated in a woman aged 45-60 years who had been exposed to COVID-19. This chain connects TRBV20-1 to TRBJ1-1; D is possibly TRBD1 (6 bases). The CDR3 DNA follows: TGCAGTGCTAGTGTGTCGCCATATGGACAGAAGTACACTGAAGCTTTCTTT. This encodes CSASVSPYGQKYTEAFF.